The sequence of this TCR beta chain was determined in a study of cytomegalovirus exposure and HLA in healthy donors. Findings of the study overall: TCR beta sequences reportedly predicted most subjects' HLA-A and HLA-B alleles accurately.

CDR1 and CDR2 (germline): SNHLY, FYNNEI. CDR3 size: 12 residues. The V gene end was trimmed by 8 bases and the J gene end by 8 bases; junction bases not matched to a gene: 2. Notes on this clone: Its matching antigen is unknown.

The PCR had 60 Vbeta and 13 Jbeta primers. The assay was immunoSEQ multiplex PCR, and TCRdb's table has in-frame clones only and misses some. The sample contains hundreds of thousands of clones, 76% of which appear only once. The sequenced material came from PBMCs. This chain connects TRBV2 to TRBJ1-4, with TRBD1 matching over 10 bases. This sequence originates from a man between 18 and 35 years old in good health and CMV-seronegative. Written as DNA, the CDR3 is TGTGCCAGCGACAGGGGGCGCGAAAAACTGTTTTTT. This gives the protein CASDRGREKLFF.